This TCR beta chain was captured in a study of early T cells in non-severe SARS-CoV-2 infection. Overall study context: It was bulk RNA from unsorted whole blood that was sequenced, and the chains were unpaired. Study-wide results and limits: VDJdb matching, biased toward anti-spike CD8 responses, missed private and CD4 specificities.

Each single cDNA molecule received a unique molecular identifier. One entry per CDR3 protein results from TCRdb running MiXCR on the 5' RACE reads. The sample lists more than 95,000 distinct CDR3 sequences; about 16% were seen once. Concerning this clonotype itself: Its target is not known.

The V end was cut by 5 bases, the J end by 4 bases, with 17 bases between. This CDR3 comprises 14 residues. The germline gives CDR1 SQVTM, CDR2 ANQGSEA. The TCR sequence derives from an adult who was a healthcare worker with PCR-confirmed SARS-CoV-2 infection or an uninfected control (not recorded which). The specimen sequenced was whole blood. The chain couples TRBV29-1 to TRBJ2-5, with D unclear. The CDR3 loop reads CSVFSTSAGETQYF. The CDR3 region has the DNA TGCAGCGTTTTCTCAACCTCTGCTGGAGAGACCCAGTACTTC.